The 2 T cell receptor beta chains in this list originate from one sample, sequenced in a study of metastatic and nonmetastatic thyroid tumors. Through MiXCR, TCRdb re-clonotyped the PCR reads. The table has around 34,000 clones, roughly 15% seen once; the top ten hold over 15%. All patients were treatment-naive before thyroid surgery. The specimen sequenced was blood. The receptors stem from a male donor with papillary thyroid cancer or a benign thyroid nodule (not recorded which). Some clones in this sample may be carry-over from other donors' samples.

This clone was counted ten times or more. This sequence joins TRBV3-1 and TRBJ2-7; no definite D call. This CDR3 is built from 17 residues. Germline V gene lookup returns CDR1 LGHDT and CDR2 YNNKEL (reference sequence). V lost 1 base, J lost 3 bases, and 19 bases lay in between. The CDR3 DNA reads TGTGCCAGCAGCCAAGCCTCGATACCGTACGCGGACTACGAGCAGTACTTC. Protein: CASSQASIPYADYEQYF.

This clone was recorded at least ten times. The chain has TRBV5-1 and TRBJ1-4; 9 nucleotides align to TRBD1. The germline V gene has CDR1 SGHRS and CDR2 YFSETQ. V lost 3 bases, J lost 5 bases, and 8 bases stayed unmatched. The CDR3 totals 16 residues. This chain's CDR3 is CASSSRGGQGNEKLFF. CDR3 sequence (DNA): TGCGCCAGCAGCTCGAGGGGGGGACAGGGAAATGAAAAACTGTTTTTT.